This TCR beta chain is drawn from a study of blood T cell repertoires in COVID-19. Only in-frame clones appear in the TCRdb table, and some are missing; sequencing was by immunoSEQ multiplex PCR. In the table there are around 28,000 clones, 89% of which are singletons. V was pared by 5 bases and J by 5 bases, with 15 bases between. This CDR3 spans 14 amino acids. The germline V gene has CDR1 SEHNR and CDR2 FQNEAQ (reference sequence). This receptor was identified in a human donor with acute or convalescent COVID-19. The donor label of this sample is uncertain. The chain couples TRBV7-9 to TRBJ2-5; tentative D call: TRBD2 (6 bases). The sequencing input was peripheral blood. CDR3 DNA sequence: TGTGCCAGCAGCATCCCGGGACTGCTCGAGACCCAGTACTTC. Translating gives CASSIPGLLETQYF.